The 23 T cell receptor beta chains below come from one sample, sequenced in a study of T cells in Graves' hyperthyroidism and ophthalmopathy (dated by TCRdb to about 2019). The library was built by means of multiplex PCR. The run used an Illumina HiSeq 2000. The TCR beta CDR3 regions were amplified from RNA transcripts. The first round of RT-PCR for the TCR CDR3 was performed with the HTBI primer set and the Qiagen OneStep RT-PCR kit. Starting from the raw public reads, TCRdb applied fastp trimming at Q25, assembled clones with MiXCR and retained in-frame beta chains. Identical CDR3 proteins give one entry, which carries the most common genes and DNA. The sample data list some 620,000 distinct CDR3 sequences, and about 16% of these were observed just once. 3% to 4.5% of the sample is held by the ten biggest clonotypes. The sample comprised blood. The receptors were gathered from a woman younger than 45 with Graves' hyperthyroidism.

This clonotype was detected only a few times. The rearrangement links TRBV6-1 to TRBJ1-6; possible D gene TRBD1, 6 bases. This CDR3 has 16 residues. V lost 3 bases, J lost 8 bases, and 17 bases lay in between. Germline V gene lookup returns CDR1 MNHNS and CDR2 SASEGT. CDR3 amino acids: CASSEPFEDSDSPLHF. CDR3 sequence (DNA): TGTGCCAGCAGTGAGCCATTTGAGGACAGTGATTCACCCCTCCACTTT.

This clonotype has a handful of counts. Sequence at one end of the junction differs from germline and may be a read error. The chain employs TRBV5-1 and TRBJ2-1; 10 bases are shared with TRBD2. Germline assignment: CDR1 SGHRS and CDR2 YFSETQ. CDR3 length: 16 amino acids. CDR3 coding DNA: TGTGCCAGCAGTTCGAGTAGCGGGAGGCGGTACAATGAGCAGTTCTTC. Protein sequence: CASSSSSGRRYNEQFF.

This clonotype came up a few times. The rearrangement uses TRBV2 and TRBJ2-4; D possibly corresponds to TRBD2 (5 bases). Germline values: CDR1 SNHLY, CDR2 FYNNEI. Trimming left V 4 bases short and J 1 base short, with 14 bases between. The CDR3 has 16 residues. CDR3 residues: CASSVTSLRAKNIQYF. CDR3 nucleotides: TGTGCCAGCAGTGTCACTAGTCTGAGGGCCAAAAACATTCAGTACTTC.

This clonotype has at least ten counts. The chain combines TRBV28 with TRBJ1-5; no clear D. Trimming stripped 6 bases from V and 3 bases from J, with 6 bases between. The CDR3 is made up of 12 amino acids. Germline CDR1 and CDR2: MDHEN and SYDVKM. The CDR3 spells CASRRANQPQHF. The CDR3 DNA is TGTGCCAGCAGAAGGGCCAATCAGCCCCAGCATTTT.

This CDR3 is CASSSPDFNYNEQFF. In DNA, the CDR3 is TGTGCCAGCAGCTCCCCGGACTTCAACTACAATGAGCAGTTCTTC. The V gene is TRBV5-6, the J gene TRBJ2-1, with D tentatively TRBD2 (5 bases). This CDR3 has 15 amino acids. The germline V and J ends were trimmed by 3 bases and 3 bases, with 13 bases remaining between them. Germline V gene lookup returns CDR1 SGHDT and CDR2 YYEEEE.

This clonotype has more than one count but fewer than ten. The chain employs TRBV7-2 and TRBJ1-4, with unresolved D. The germline V gene has CDR1 SGHTA and CDR2 FQGNSA. Trimming took 4 bases from V and 8 from J, leaving 5 bases between them. CDR3 size: 11 residues. CDR3 sequence reads: CASSSSEKLFF. For the CDR3, the DNA is TGTGCCAGCAGCTCCTCCGAAAAACTGTTTTTT.

With respect to this clonotype: Its ends do not fully match the called genes, so a read error is possible. The chain joins TRBV2 to TRBJ1-1, with TRBD1 as a possible D gene (5 bases). This CDR3 has 13 residues. Germline CDR1 and CDR2: SNHLY and FYNNEI. The CDR3 sequence is CASMTEPNTEAFF. The DNA of the CDR3 is TGCGCCAGCATGACAGAACCGAACACTGAAGCTTTCTTT.

There are many counts of this clonotype. The chain recombines TRBV6-2 or TRBV6-3 with TRBJ2-2; perhaps TRBD1 as D (6 bases). The CDR3 is 16 amino acids. Trimming removed 8 bases at V and 3 bases at J, with 19 bases between. Germline V lookup: CDR1 MNHEY, CDR2 SVGEGT. This chain's CDR3 is CASVPHAGADTGELFF. CDR3 nucleotide sequence: TGTGCCAGCGTCCCACATGCAGGGGCGGACACCGGGGAGCTGTTTTTT.

This clonotype was observed at least ten times. V usage is TRBV3-1 and J usage is TRBJ2-7; TRBD1 is a possible D gene (6 bases). The V gene lost 1 base and the J gene lost 3 bases, with 16 bases spanning the gap. Germline values: CDR1 LGHDT, CDR2 YNNKEL (reference sequence). This CDR3 comprises 16 residues. The DNA for the CDR3 is TGTGCCAGCAGCCAAGCCGCCCCTCCGACAGGCTACGAGCAGTACTTC. It translates to CASSQAAPPTGYEQYF.

V is TRBV20-1 and J is TRBJ2-3; 8 bases agree with TRBD2. Trimming at V came to 0 bases and at J to 6 bases, leaving 14 bases not matched to a gene. Germline CDR1 and CDR2: DFQATT and SNEGSKA (reference sequence). The CDR3 runs to 17 residues. The CDR3 sequence: CSAREKFRRGARDTQYF. The CDR3 DNA follows: TGCAGTGCTAGAGAGAAGTTTAGGCGGGGGGCGCGGGATACGCAGTATTTT.

The chain recombines TRBV28 with TRBJ1-5; D perhaps matches TRBD1 (5 bases). V lost 3 bases to trimming and J lost 9 bases, with 18 bases between them. Germline CDR1 reads MDHEN; CDR2 reads SYDVKM. The CDR3 loop spans 15 amino acids. CDR3 bases: TGTGCCAGCAGTTTGGGAAGAGTTGAGGGGACGCCCCAGCATTTT. It is translated as CASSLGRVEGTPQHF.

This clonotype has a count of ten or more. The V call is TRBV20-1, the J call TRBJ2-2; 8 nucleotides match TRBD2. The CDR3 loop spans 17 amino acids. Germline V CDR1 and CDR2: DFQATT, SNEGSKA (reference sequence). Unmatched junction bases numbered 13, after V lost 3 bases and J lost 4 bases. The CDR3 loop reads CSASGTSGPTRTGELFF. The DNA for the CDR3 is TGCAGTGCTAGCGGGACTAGTGGTCCCACTCGCACCGGGGAGCTGTTTTTT.

At least ten counts were recorded for this clonotype. The chain carries TRBV2 and TRBJ1-5; no clear D. The CDR3 loop spans 13 amino acids. CDR1 is SNHLY, CDR2 FYNNEI, per germline. V shed 7 bases and J shed 6 bases, with 13 bases lying between them. CDR3 DNA: TGTGCCAGCAAGGGTCTTTTAGCTCAGCCCCAGCATTTT. Translated: CASKGLLAQPQHF.

The genes are TRBV4-1 and TRBJ1-2; TRBD1 might be the D (6 bases). V was pared by 1 base and J by 4 bases, with 19 bases between. From germline, CDR1 is MGHRA and CDR2 YSYEKL. This CDR3 is built from 17 residues. The chain's CDR3 is CASSQGAVQGEGYGYTF. CDR3 nucleotides: TGCGCCAGCAGCCAAGGGGCTGTACAGGGAGAAGGCTATGGCTACACCTTC.

A few counts support this clonotype. The chain is built from TRBV7-9 and TRBJ1-2, with 7 positions matching TRBD1. Germline V lookup: CDR1 SEHNR, CDR2 FQNEAQ (reference sequence). The CDR3 length is 14 residues. V lost 6 bases, J lost 4 bases, and 8 bases stayed unmatched. The CDR3 nucleotides are TGTGCCAGCAGGGCTATGGGACAGCTCTATGGCTACACCTTC. Protein product: CASRAMGQLYGYTF.

This chain connects TRBV2 to TRBJ2-7; D is perhaps TRBD1 or TRBD2 (5 bases each). Germline values: CDR1 SNHLY, CDR2 FYNNEI. With 6 bases removed from V and 0 bases from J, the gap between germline ends came to 12 bases. The CDR3 is 14 amino acids. The CDR3 DNA follows: TGTGCCAGCAGGCCGGGACGAAGCTCCTACGAGCAGTACTTC. Translation gives CASRPGRSSYEQYF. Full variable domain (remainder filled in from reference TRBV2 and TRBJ2-7): EPEVTQTPSHQVTQMGQEVILRCVPISNHLYFYWYRQILGQKVEFLVSFYNNEISEKSEIFDDQFSVERPDGSNFTLKIRSTKLEDSAMYFCASRPGRSSYEQYFGPGTRLTVT.

The chain has TRBV2 and TRBJ2-7, with a tentative D call TRBD1 (6 bases). The V end was cut by 6 bases, the J end by 7 bases, with 28 bases between. The CDR3 extends over 17 amino acids. The germline V gene has CDR1 SNHLY and CDR2 FYNNEI. CDR3 sequence (DNA): TGTGCCAGCAGCGCCCTCCGAGGGGGAATAATTAACCCTGAGCAGTACTTC. Translated, it gives CASSALRGGIINPEQYF.

This clonotype was detected ten times or more. This sequence joins TRBV28 and TRBJ2-1; 9 bases are shared with TRBD1. Germline V CDR1 and CDR2: MDHEN, SYDVKM. The CDR3 totals 16 residues. Losses at the gene ends were 6 bases for V and 6 bases for J; bases not matched to a gene: 12. The CDR3 loop is CASSSRLGQGFNEQFF. Here the CDR3 DNA reads TGTGCCAGCAGCTCCCGTTTAGGACAGGGGTTCAATGAGCAGTTCTTC.

In the case of this clonotype: A read error may produce the germline difference seen at one junction end. The genes are TRBV11-2 and TRBJ2-3; D may be TRBD2 (7 bases). The CDR3 is made up of 15 amino acids. CDR1 and CDR2 from the germline V gene are SGHAT and FQNNGV. Written as DNA, the CDR3 is TGCGCCAGCAGCCCCCGCCCGGGGGGCCGAGATACGCAGTATTTT. Translation: CASSPRPGGRDTQYF.

This clonotype came up many times. The chain is built from TRBV5-1 and TRBJ2-3, with D tentatively TRBD1 (5 bases). The germline V gene has CDR1 SGHRS and CDR2 YFSETQ. The CDR3 contains 14 residues. Trimming removed 1 base from V and 3 bases from J, with 9 bases in between. The CDR3 reads CASSLRGVTDTQYF. As DNA, the CDR3 is TGCGCCAGCAGCTTGAGGGGTGTGACAGATACGCAGTATTTT.

Ten or more counts support this clonotype. The chain carries TRBV28 and TRBJ1-4; D gene uncertain. Trimming stripped 3 bases from V and 0 bases from J, with 11 bases between. The germline V gene encodes CDR1 MDHEN and CDR2 SYDVKM. The CDR3 length is 16 residues. CDR3 in amino acids: CASSFSVLATNEKLFF. In nucleotides, the CDR3 is TGTGCCAGCAGTTTTTCGGTCCTGGCAACTAATGAAAAACTGTTTTTT.

A word on this clonotype: A much larger clone differs from this one at a single base, so this may be a read error. This chain uses TRBV7-3 with TRBJ2-7, with TRBD2 matching over 10 bases. From germline, CDR1 is SGHTA and CDR2 FQGTGA. This CDR3 is 16 amino acids long. V gave up 2 bases and J gave up 2 bases; unmatched junction bases: 6. CDR3 DNA sequence: TGTGCCAGCAGCTTAGCCCGGACTAGCGGCCCCTACGAGCAGTACTTC. It specifies CASSLARTSGPYEQYF.

In this sample, this clonotype turned up many times. The chain has TRBV28 and TRBJ2-7; D not resolved. CDR3 length: 14 residues. The V gene lost 4 bases and the J gene lost 3 bases, with 13 bases spanning the gap. Per the germline V gene, CDR1 is MDHEN and CDR2 is SYDVKM. This chain's CDR3 is CASSSPISIYEQYF. In nucleotides, the CDR3 is TGTGCCAGCAGTTCCCCAATATCCATCTACGAGCAGTACTTC.